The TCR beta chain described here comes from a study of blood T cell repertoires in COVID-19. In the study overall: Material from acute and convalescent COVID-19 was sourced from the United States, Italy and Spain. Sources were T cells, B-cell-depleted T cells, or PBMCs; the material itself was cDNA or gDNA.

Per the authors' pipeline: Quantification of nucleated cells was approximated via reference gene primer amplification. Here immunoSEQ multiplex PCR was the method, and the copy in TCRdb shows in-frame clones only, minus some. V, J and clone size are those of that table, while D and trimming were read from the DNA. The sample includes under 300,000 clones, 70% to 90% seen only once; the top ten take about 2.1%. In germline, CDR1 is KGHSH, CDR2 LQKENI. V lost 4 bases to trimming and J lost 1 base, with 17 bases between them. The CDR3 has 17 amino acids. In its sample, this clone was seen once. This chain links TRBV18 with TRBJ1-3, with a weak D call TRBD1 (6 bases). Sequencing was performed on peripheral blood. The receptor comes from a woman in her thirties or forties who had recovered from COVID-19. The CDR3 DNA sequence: TGTGCCAGCTCACTAGCCACGGGGGGCGCGTCTGGAAACACCATATATTTT. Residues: CASSLATGGASGNTIYF.